Below, 9 T cell receptor beta chains from the same sample are listed, as sequenced in a study of T cell responses to AZD1222 COVID-19 vaccine. Sequencing used immunoSEQ multiplex PCR; TCRdb keeps in-frame clones, though not all of them. The table lists fewer than 200,000 clones, about 91% of them singletons. This specimen was peripheral blood, taken on day 0 of AZD1222 vaccination. These receptor sequences come from an adult in good health.

This sequence joins TRBV29-1 and TRBJ2-5; D possibly corresponds to TRBD2 (6 bases). The CDR3 totals 10 residues. Germline V gene data show CDR1 as SQVTM and CDR2 as ANQGSEA. Trimming left V 7 bases short and J 9 bases short, with 12 bases between. Here the CDR3 reads CSGLVEAQYF. Written as DNA, the CDR3 is TGCAGCGGACTAGTGGAGGCCCAGTACTTC.

This clone came up once. Additional DNA sequences in this sample encode the identical CDR3. This chain links TRBV11-2 with TRBJ2-7; a possible D gene is TRBD2 (5 bases). The CDR3 covers 16 residues. V was trimmed by 5 bases and J by 4 bases, leaving 21 bases between them. Germline V gene lookup returns CDR1 SGHAT and CDR2 FQNNGV. The CDR3 protein is CASSPLRASSYYEQYF. The CDR3 DNA reads as TGTGCCAGCAGCCCTTTGAGGGCCTCCTCTTATTACGAGCAGTACTTC.

This chain uses TRBV3-1 (or the pseudogene TRBV3-2) with TRBJ1-1; no reliable D call. Germline-derived CDR1 and CDR2 are LGHDT and YNNKEL (reference sequence). This CDR3 region has 15 residues. Trimming left V 1 base short and J 3 bases short, with 12 bases between. In nucleotides, the CDR3 is TGTGCCAGCAGCCAAGGACCAGGCGGGTACACTGAAGCTTTCTTT. This gives the protein CASSQGPGGYTEAFF.

The chain uses TRBV19 and TRBJ1-2; maybe TRBD1 (6 bases). CDR1 and CDR2 from the germline V gene are LNHDA and SQIVND (reference sequence). The CDR3 consists of 15 residues. Trimming removed 6 bases from V and 4 bases from J, with 18 bases in between. CDR3 DNA: TGTGCCAGTAGCTGGGGGCAGGGGCCCTTCTATGGCTACACCTTC. Protein product: CASSWGQGPFYGYTF.

The genes are TRBV11-2 and TRBJ2-7; TRBD1 matches 9 bases. The CDR3 runs 15 residues. From germline, CDR1 is SGHAT and CDR2 FQNNGV. V shed 5 bases, J shed 4 bases, and the junction held 9 bases outside the gene matches. The CDR3 reads CASSPGQGLHYEQYF. CDR3 nucleotides: TGTGCCAGCAGCCCGGGACAGGGCCTTCATTACGAGCAGTACTTC.

The chain couples TRBV29-1 to TRBJ1-1; 10 nucleotides agree with TRBD1. Losses at the gene ends were 4 bases for V and 12 bases for J; bases not matched to a gene: 5. The CDR3 has 11 amino acids. Germline V CDR1 and CDR2: SQVTM, ANQGSEA. CDR3 amino acids: CSVGLDRGPFF. The CDR3 nucleotides read TGCAGCGTTGGTCTTGACAGGGGGCCTTTCTTT.

The chain couples TRBV29-1 to TRBJ2-2; possible D gene TRBD1, 6 bases. Trimming removed 6 bases at V and 3 bases at J, with 17 bases between. The V gene's germline CDR1 is SQVTM and CDR2 ANQGSEA. CDR3 length: 15 amino acids. The DNA for the CDR3 is TGCAGCGTCCGTGCCGGGACACCTTACACCGGGGAGCTGTTTTTT. Encoded protein: CSVRAGTPYTGELFF.

This sequence joins TRBV29-1 and TRBJ2-7; tentative D call: TRBD1 (5 bases). Germline values: CDR1 SQVTM, CDR2 ANQGSEA. The germline V and J ends were trimmed by 6 bases and 2 bases, with 11 bases remaining between them. CDR3 length: 12 residues. The chain's CDR3 is CSVARDPYEQYF. For the CDR3, the DNA is TGCAGCGTCGCCAGGGATCCCTACGAGCAGTACTTC.

The chain uses TRBV7-6 and TRBJ1-1, with a tentative D call TRBD1 (5 bases). Germline CDR1 SGHVS, CDR2 FNYEAQ. V gave up 1 base and J gave up 3 bases, with 6 bases separating them. This CDR3 contains 13 residues. Here the CDR3 reads CASSLDRYTEAFF. DNA for the CDR3: TGTGCCAGCAGCTTAGACAGGTACACTGAAGCTTTCTTT.